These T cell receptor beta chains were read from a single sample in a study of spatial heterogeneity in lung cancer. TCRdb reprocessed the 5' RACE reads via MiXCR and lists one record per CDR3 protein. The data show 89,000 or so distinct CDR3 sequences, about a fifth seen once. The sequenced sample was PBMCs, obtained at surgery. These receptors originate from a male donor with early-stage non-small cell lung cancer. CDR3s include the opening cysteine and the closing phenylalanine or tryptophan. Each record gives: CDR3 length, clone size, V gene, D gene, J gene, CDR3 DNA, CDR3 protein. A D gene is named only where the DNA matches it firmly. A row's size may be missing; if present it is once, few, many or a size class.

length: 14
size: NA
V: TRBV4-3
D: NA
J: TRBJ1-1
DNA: TGCGCCAGCAGCCAAGATCTGGCTAACACTGAAGCTTTCTTT
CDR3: CASSQDLANTEAFF

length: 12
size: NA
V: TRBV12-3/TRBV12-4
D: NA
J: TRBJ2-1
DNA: TGTGCCAGCAGTCCGAACGACAATGAGCAGTTCTTC
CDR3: CASSPNDNEQFF

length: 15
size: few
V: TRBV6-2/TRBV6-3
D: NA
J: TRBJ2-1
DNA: TGTGCCAGCAGCCCGGGGGACCGCTCCTACAATGAGCAGTTCTTC
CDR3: CASSPGDRSYNEQFF

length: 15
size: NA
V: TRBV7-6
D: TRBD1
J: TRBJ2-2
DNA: TGTGCCAGCAGCGGACAGGGGGCGGGCATCGGGGAGCTGTTTTTT
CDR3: CASSGQGAGIGELFF

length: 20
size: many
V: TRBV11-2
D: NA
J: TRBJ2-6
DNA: TGTGCCAGCAGCTTAAGGGTCGCGGGATGGGAGCACTCTGGGGCCAACGTCCTGACTTTC
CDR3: CASSLRVAGWEHSGANVLTF

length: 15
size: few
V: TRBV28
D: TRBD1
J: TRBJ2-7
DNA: TGTGCCAGCAGTTTAAGGGGACAGGTGAACTACGAGCAGTACTTC
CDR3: CASSLRGQVNYEQYF

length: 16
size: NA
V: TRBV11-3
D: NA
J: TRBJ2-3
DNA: TGTGCCAGCAGCTTACGGACGCAAAGATATCCAGATACGCAGTATTTT
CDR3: CASSLRTQRYPDTQYF

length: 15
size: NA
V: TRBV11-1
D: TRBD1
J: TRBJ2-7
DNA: TGTGCCAGCAGCTTGGGGACAGGGCTTACCTACGAGCAGTACTTC
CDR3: CASSLGTGLTYEQYF

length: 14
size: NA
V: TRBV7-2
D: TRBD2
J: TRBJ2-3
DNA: TGTGCCAGCAGCCCTTACCTACTTAGCGGGGCGCAGTATTTT
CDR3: CASSPYLLSGAQYF

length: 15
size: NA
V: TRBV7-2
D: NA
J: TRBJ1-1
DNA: TGTGCCAGCAGCATATGGGCCCGCGAAGGGACTGAAGCTTTCTTT
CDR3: CASSIWAREGTEAFF

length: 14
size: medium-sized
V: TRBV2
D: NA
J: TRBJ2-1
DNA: TGTGCCAGCAGTCCTAGGGGCTCCTACAATGAGCAGTTCTTC
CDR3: CASSPRGSYNEQFF

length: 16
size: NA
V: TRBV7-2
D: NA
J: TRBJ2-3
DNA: TGTGCCAGCAGCTTAGGCGGTCCCCTATCCACAGATACGCAGTATTTT
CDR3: CASSLGGPLSTDTQYF

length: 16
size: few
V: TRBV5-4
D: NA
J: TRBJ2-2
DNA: TGTGCCAGCAGCTTACCCGGCAAGGCGAACACCGGGGAGCTGTTTTTT
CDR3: CASSLPGKANTGELFF

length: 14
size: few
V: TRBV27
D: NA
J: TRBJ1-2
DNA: TGTGCCAGCAGTTTATCGGATAACCAAAGGGGCTACACCTTC
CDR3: CASSLSDNQRGYTF

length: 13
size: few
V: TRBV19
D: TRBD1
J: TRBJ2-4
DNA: TGTGCCAGTAGTTCCCGGGACAGGGGTACTCAGTACTTC
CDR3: CASSSRDRGTQYF

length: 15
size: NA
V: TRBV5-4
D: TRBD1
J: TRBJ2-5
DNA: TGTGCCAGCAGCTCCCGGGACAGCATAAAAGAGACCCAGTACTTC
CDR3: CASSSRDSIKETQYF

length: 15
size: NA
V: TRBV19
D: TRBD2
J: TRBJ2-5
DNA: TGTGCCAGTAGTATAGCCAGCGGGGGGCAAGAGACCCAGTACTTC
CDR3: CASSIASGGQETQYF

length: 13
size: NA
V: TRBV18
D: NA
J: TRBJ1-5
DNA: TGTGCCAGCTCGAACCTAGACGTTCAGCCCCAGCATTTT
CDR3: CASSNLDVQPQHF

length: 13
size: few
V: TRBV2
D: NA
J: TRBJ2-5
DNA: TGTGCCAGCAACCTAGGGACCGGAGAGACCCAGTACTTC
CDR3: CASNLGTGETQYF

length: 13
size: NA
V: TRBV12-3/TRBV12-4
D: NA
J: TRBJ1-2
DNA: TGTGCCAGCGCCCTGGGACACCAGAACGGCTACACCTTC
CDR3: CASALGHQNGYTF

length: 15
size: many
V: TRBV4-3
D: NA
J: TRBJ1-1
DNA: TGCGCCAGCAGCCGAAGACATCAGGTGAACACTGAAGCTTTCTTT
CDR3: CASSRRHQVNTEAFF

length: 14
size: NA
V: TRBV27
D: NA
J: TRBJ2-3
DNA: TGTGCCAGCACCCACCTCCATAGCACAGATACGCAGTATTTT
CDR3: CASTHLHSTDTQYF

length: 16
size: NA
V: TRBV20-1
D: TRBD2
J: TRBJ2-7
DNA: TGCAGTGCTAGCCCACTAGCGGGAGGGAGCTCCTACGAGCAGTACTTC
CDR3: CSASPLAGGSSYEQYF

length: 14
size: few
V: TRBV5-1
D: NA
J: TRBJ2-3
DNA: TGCGCCAGCAGAGGGACACCCAGCACAGATACGCAGTATTTT
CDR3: CASRGTPSTDTQYF

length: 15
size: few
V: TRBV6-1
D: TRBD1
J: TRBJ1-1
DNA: TGTGCCAGCAGACAGGGACAGGGGGCTAACACTGAAGCTTTCTTT
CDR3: CASRQGQGANTEAFF

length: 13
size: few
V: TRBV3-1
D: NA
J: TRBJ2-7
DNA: TGTGCCAGCAGCCTCTCGGGGAGGTACGAGCAGTACTTC
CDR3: CASSLSGRYEQYF

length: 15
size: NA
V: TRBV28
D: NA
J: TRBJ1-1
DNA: TGTGCCAGCAGTTTATTAACAACTGGGAACACTGAAGCTTTCTTT
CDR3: CASSLLTTGNTEAFF

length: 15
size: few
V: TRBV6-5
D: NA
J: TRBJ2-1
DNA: TGTGCCAGCAGTTACGGGCCAGGGAAGGGGAATGAGCAGTTCTTC
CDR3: CASSYGPGKGNEQFF

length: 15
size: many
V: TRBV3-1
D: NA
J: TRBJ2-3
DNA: TGTGCCAGCAGCCCCCGGGGGCAGAGCACAGATACGCAGTATTTT
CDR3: CASSPRGQSTDTQYF

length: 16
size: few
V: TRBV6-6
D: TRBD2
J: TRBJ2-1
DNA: TGTGCCAGCAGTTTCGCCGCGGGGGGGCCTGGCAATGAGCAGTTCTTC
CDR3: CASSFAAGGPGNEQFF

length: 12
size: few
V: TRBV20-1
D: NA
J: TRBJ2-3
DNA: TGCAGTGCGAAGCCACACACAGATACGCAGTATTTT
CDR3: CSAKPHTDTQYF

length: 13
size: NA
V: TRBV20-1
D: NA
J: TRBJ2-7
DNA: TGCAGTGCTAGAGGGGGACAAGCCTACGAGCAGTACTTC
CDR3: CSARGGQAYEQYF

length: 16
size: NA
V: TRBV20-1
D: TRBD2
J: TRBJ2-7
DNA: TGCAGTGCTAGGCGAACGGGACTAGGAAAACCCCTCGAGCAGTACTTC
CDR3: CSARRTGLGKPLEQYF

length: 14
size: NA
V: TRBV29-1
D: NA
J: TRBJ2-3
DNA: TGCAGCGTTGCCCGGGGGACTAGCACAGATACGCAGTATTTT
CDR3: CSVARGTSTDTQYF

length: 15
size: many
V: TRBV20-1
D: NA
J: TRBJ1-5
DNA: TGCAGTGCTAGCCTACAAGGTCGAGGCAATCAGCCCCAGCATTTT
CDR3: CSASLQGRGNQPQHF

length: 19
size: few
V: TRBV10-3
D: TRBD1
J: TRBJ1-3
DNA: TGTGCCATCAGTGAAACCGGGACAGGGATTGTTGGATCTGGAAACACCATATATTTT
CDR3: CAISETGTGIVGSGNTIYF

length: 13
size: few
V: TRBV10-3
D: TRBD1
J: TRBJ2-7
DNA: TGTGCCATCAGTCGGGACAGCTCCTACGAGCAGTACTTC
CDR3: CAISRDSSYEQYF

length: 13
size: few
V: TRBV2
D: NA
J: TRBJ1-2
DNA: TGTGCCAGCGACCCTGGACATACCTATGGCTACACCTTC
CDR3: CASDPGHTYGYTF

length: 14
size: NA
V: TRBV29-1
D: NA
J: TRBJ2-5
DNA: TGCAGCGTACTAGGGGGATCGGCCCAAGAGACCCAGTACTTC
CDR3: CSVLGGSAQETQYF

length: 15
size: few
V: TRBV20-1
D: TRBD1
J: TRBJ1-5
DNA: TGCAGTGCTATGAACAGGGGACAGAGCAATCAGCCCCAGCATTTT
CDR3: CSAMNRGQSNQPQHF

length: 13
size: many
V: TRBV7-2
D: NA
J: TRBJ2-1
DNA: TGTGCCAGCAGTCCTACTTACTACAATGAGCAGTTCTTC
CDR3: CASSPTYYNEQFF

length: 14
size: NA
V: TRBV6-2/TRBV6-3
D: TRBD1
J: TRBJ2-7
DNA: TGTGCCAGCGATTCCGGGACAGACACCTACGAGCAGTACTTC
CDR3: CASDSGTDTYEQYF

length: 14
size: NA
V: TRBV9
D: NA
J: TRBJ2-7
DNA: TGTGCCAGCAGCCGGGACTTGAGCTCCTACGAGCAGTACTTC
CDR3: CASSRDLSSYEQYF

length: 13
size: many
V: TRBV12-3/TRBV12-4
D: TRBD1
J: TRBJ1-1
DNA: TGTGCCAGCAGATCCGGGACAGCCCCGCGACCTTTCTTT
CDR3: CASRSGTAPRPFF

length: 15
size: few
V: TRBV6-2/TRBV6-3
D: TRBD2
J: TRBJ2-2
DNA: TGTGCCAGCAGTTCCGGGACTAGCCAAACCGGGGAGCTGTTTTTT
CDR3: CASSSGTSQTGELFF

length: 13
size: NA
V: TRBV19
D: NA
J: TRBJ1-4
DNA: TGTGCCAGTAGTATCCAGAAACAGGAAAAACTGTTTTTT
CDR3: CASSIQKQEKLFF

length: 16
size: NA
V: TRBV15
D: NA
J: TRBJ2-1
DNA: TGTGCCACCAGCGGTGGGTTCGTCCGCTCCTACAATGAGCAGTTCTTC
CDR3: CATSGGFVRSYNEQFF

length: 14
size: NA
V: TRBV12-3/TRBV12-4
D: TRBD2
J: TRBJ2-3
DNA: TGTGCCAGCAGTTTAGCCAGCGGGGGGGATACGCAGTATTTT
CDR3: CASSLASGGDTQYF

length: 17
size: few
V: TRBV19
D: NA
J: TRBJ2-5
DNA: TGTGCCAGTAGTATAGGCCCCCGGGGACCGGACCAAGAGACCCAGTACTTC
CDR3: CASSIGPRGPDQETQYF

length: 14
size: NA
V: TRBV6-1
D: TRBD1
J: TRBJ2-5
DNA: TGTGCCAGCAGTGAACTCGACAGGGAAGAGACCCAGTACTTC
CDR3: CASSELDREETQYF

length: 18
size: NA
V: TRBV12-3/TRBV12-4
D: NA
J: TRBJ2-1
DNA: TGTGCCAGCAGTTTGGGCACAGGGTACGGACGAAGCGGGAATGAGCAGTTCTTC
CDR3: CASSLGTGYGRSGNEQFF

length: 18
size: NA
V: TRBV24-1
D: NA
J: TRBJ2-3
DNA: TGTGCCACCAGTGTCCCTTTGGGGGGCGTGGGAAGCACAGATACGCAGTATTTT
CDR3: CATSVPLGGVGSTDTQYF

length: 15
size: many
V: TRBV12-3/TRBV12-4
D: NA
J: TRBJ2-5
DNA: TGTGCCAGCAGTTCCCTGCGGGGGCGCAAAGAGACCCAGTACTTC
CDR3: CASSSLRGRKETQYF

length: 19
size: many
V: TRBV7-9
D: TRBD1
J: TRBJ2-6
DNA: TGTGCCAGCAGCTTAGTCTTTGGGACAGAGAGCGTTGGGGCCAACGTCCTGACTTTC
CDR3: CASSLVFGTESVGANVLTF

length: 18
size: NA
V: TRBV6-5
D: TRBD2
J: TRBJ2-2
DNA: TGTGCCAGCAGTCGACAGAGGCCGGGTAGCGGGTGGGGCGGGGAGCTGTTTTTT
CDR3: CASSRQRPGSGWGGELFF

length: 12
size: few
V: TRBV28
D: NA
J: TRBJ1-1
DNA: TGTGCCAGCAGTTTATCCTCACAGAAAGCTTTCTTT
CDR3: CASSLSSQKAFF

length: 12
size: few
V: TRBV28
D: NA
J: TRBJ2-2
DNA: TGTGCCAGCGGGGTTGCCACCGGGGAGCTGTTTTTT
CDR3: CASGVATGELFF

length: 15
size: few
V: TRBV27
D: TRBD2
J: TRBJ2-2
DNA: TGTGCCAGCAGTCTAGCGGGCGTGAACACCGGGGAGCTGTTTTTT
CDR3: CASSLAGVNTGELFF

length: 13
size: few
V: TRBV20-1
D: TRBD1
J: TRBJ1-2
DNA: TGCAGTGCAAGGACAGGGGGCACCTATGGCTACACCTTC
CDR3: CSARTGGTYGYTF